This TCR beta chain came from a study of long-term antiretroviral therapy in people with HIV (dated 2022 in TCRdb). In terms of the full investigation: The earliest samples were collected about a decade before the 2015 WHO recommendation for immediate ART, when ART was typically delayed until CD4 counts fell. This retrospective serial study examined whether starting ART and sustained HIV suppression were associated with changes in the composition and diversity of the TRB repertoire in peripheral blood. From some 27 adults with confirmed HIV infection, the cohort provided around 180 cryopreserved PBMC samples, gathered serially across a mean of about six years (range 1-12). Among the approximately 32 participants with HIV, eleven to twelve were female. No cross-contamination during QIAcube processing was seen in test extractions of a monoclonal T-cell line run alongside a few dozen polyclonal samples. Overall study outcomes, separate from this receptor: The samples span the years 2004 to 2017, and the ART regimens used at that time may not be as effective as current regimens. Unsorted PBMC were profiled instead of sorted CD4+ and CD8+ T cells because pre-ART samples had limited cell numbers. HIV repertoires had narrower CDR3 length ranges than controls, and the network structure suggested an antigen-experienced repertoire that shifted only slightly toward naive after ART. Starting ART was linked to a significant rise in TRB diversity, yet even with long-term ART the diversity remained significantly lower than in transplant donor controls. Limited PBMC availability meant only the TCR beta chain was sequenced, without alpha chain pairing. Inferences about post-ART repertoire changes were limited because no data were available on ART adherence, viral resistance or therapy changes. Expanded TRB clones identified before ART initiation dominated the repertoire at all time points, although this dominance fluctuated and declined in many PLHIV after ART.

In regard to this clone: Its antigen is not yet known. No base qualities exist here, and no much larger clone lies one base off it.

The immunoSEQ hsTCRB v3.0 assay was used at survey level resolution for TRB variable region sequencing. The target sequencing depth for TRB was about 40,000-55,000 T-cell genomes per sample. An Illumina MiSeq with a v3 150-cycle kit was used to sequence the pooled TRB libraries. Per the source publication's procedure: Repertoire analysis was run in R within a reproducible Nextflow workflow that covered QC, data transformation and analysis. Custom analyses were implemented in LymphoSeq2, an R package for AIRR-Seq data exploration. Several samples yielding fewer than 5000 total TRB sequences were excluded, leaving 188 analyzed HIV repertoires. Among the roughly 190 retained HIV repertoires, 59 were collected before ART initiation and 120 to 130 were collected after ART initiation. Repertoires were downsampled to 5000 TRB nucleotide sequences, and summary statistics were averaged over 100 downsampling iterations. The analysis kept only TRB sequences whose CDR3 regions were at least seven amino acids long. Diversity was measured with a Shannon entropy-derived clonality score and the Gini coefficient. Repertoire networks linked the top 5000 CDR3 amino acid sequences whenever two sequences differed by an edit distance of one. Antigen specificity groups and MHC restriction were predicted for TRB CDR3 amino acid sequences with GLIPH2. Known CMV, EBV, HIV or tissue antigen associations were flagged by matching CDR3 amino acid sequences against VDJdb and McPAS-TCR. Pre-ART, post-ART and control groups were compared with Wilcoxon signed-rank tests and Holm-Bonferroni correction. This immuneACCESS table, as held by TCRdb, lists in-frame sequences with V and J called but not all clones. Of the missing ones, under half trace to an unresolved V gene in checked studies; the others have no known cause. The D gene and trimming were derived from the DNA, and the V and J assignments and clone size from that table. The sample records approximately 30,000 clones, 84% of which are singletons. The ten biggest clones cover 6.2% of the sample.

The cysteine opens and the phenylalanine closes a CDR3 of 13 amino acids. Of the read, only the CDR3 DNA is kept; its 39 bases are in frame from base 1. The germline V gene gives CDR1 as MGHDK and CDR2 as SYGVNS. Trimming removed 6 bases from V and 4 bases from J; the gene matches leave 3 bases unexplained. Inclusion was restricted to participants for whom at least one PBMC sample before ART initiation and at least two post-ART samples were available. Treatment was received in the United States of America by all participants with HIV. Cryopreserved samples of about 0.9-11 million PBMC were thawed and washed before DNA extraction. At the time of the earliest PBMC sample, participants with HIV were aged between about 23 and 54 years. PBMC samples from each participant spanned 1-4 timepoints before ART initiation and 2-8 timepoints after ART initiation, with a median of 7 samples. Serial HIV viral load, CD4+ T-cell count, ART history and demographic data were obtained for every participant. Genomic DNA was extracted from unsorted PBMC with a Qiagen kit on a QIAcube, processed in batches of 12 samples.

This clonotype originated in a man younger than 35 with HIV. The sample here was unsorted PBMCs, taken 0.4 years after starting antiretroviral therapy. The rearranged chain carries TRBV25-1 and TRBJ2-1, with TRBD2 matching 7 junction bases. The DNA sequence is as follows: TGTGCCAGCAGACTGGGGGGGTACAATGAGCAGTTCTTC. The translation is CASRLGGYNEQFF.